The next 6 T cell receptor beta chains were all read from a single sample in a study of early T cells in non-severe SARS-CoV-2 infection. TCRdb called the 5' RACE reads again in MiXCR, with one record for every CDR3 protein. The data show 55,000 to 70,000 distinct CDR3 sequences, over 3.5% seen once. Sequences were derived from whole blood, sampled at baseline. Receptors were obtained from an adult who was a healthcare worker with PCR-confirmed SARS-CoV-2 infection or an uninfected control (not recorded which). The donor label of this sample is uncertain.

This chain joins TRBV28 and TRBJ2-4; D not certain. V was pared by 5 bases and J by 1 base, with 18 bases between. This CDR3 contains 17 residues. Germline V gives CDR1 MDHEN, CDR2 SYDVKM. The CDR3 DNA is TGTGCCAGCAGTCCCCGTTTTATTGGCTCGGCCAAAAACATTCAGTACTTC. As protein: CASSPRFIGSAKNIQYF.

This clonotype was detected ten times or more. The CDR3: CAWSVAGAEGYTF. CDR3 DNA sequence: TGTGCCTGGAGTGTAGCAGGGGCTGAGGGCTACACCTTC. The genes are TRBV30 and TRBJ1-2; perhaps TRBD1 as D (6 bases). This CDR3 has 13 residues. V dropped 0 bases and J dropped 8 bases, with 13 bases sitting between them. In germline, CDR1 is GTSNPN, CDR2 SVGIG (reference sequence).

The V call is TRBV11-1, the J call TRBJ2-1; TRBD1 matches 7 bases. V was pared by 5 bases and J by 0 bases, with 7 bases of the junction left unmatched. Germline CDR1 and CDR2: SGHAT and FQDESV (reference sequence). The CDR3 totals 16 residues. CDR3 coding DNA: TGTGCCAGCAGCGATACACAGGGGAGCTCCTACAATGAGCAGTTCTTC. This translates into CASSDTQGSSYNEQFF.

This clonotype was seen ten or more times. The chain recombines TRBV12-5 with TRBJ2-2, with D tentatively TRBD1 (6 bases). Germline CDR1 LGHNT, CDR2 FRNRAP. V dropped 2 bases and J dropped 6 bases, with 13 bases sitting between them. The CDR3 runs 15 residues. The CDR3 DNA follows: TGTGCTAGTGGTTTGTACAGGGTTGGCGCCGGGGAGCTGTTTTTT. Translation gives CASGLYRVGAGELFF.

This clonotype has ten or more counts. The CDR3 sequence: CASSAASGTSNEQFF. CDR3 DNA sequence: TGTGCCAGCAGCGCGGCCTCCGGGACCTCCAATGAGCAGTTCTTC. This chain joins TRBV9 and TRBJ2-1; D may correspond to TRBD1 or TRBD2 (5 bases each). CDR3 length: 15 residues. V lost 3 bases, J lost 6 bases, and 16 bases lay in between. Germline V gives CDR1 SGDLS, CDR2 YYNGEE. Variable domain in full (rest from reference TRBV9 and TRBJ2-1): DSGVTQTPKHLITATGQRVTLRCSPRSGDLSVYWYQQSLDQGLQFLIQYYNGEERAKGNILERFSAQQFPDLHSELNLSSLELGDSALYFCASSAASGTSNEQFFGPGTRLTVL.

The sample holds many counts of this clonotype. The chain uses TRBV24-1 and TRBJ2-3, with TRBD2 matching 10 bases. Germline lookup yields CDR1 KGHDR and CDR2 SFDVKD. V was pared by 9 bases and J by 3 bases, with 8 bases of the junction left unmatched. The CDR3 extends over 15 amino acids. DNA for the CDR3: TGTGCCACCGCCGAGGAGCGGGGGGGTACAGATACGCAGTATTTT. This translates into CATAEERGGTDTQYF.